A selection of T cell receptor beta chains follows, all from one sample in a study of T cell responses to AZD1222 COVID-19 vaccine. Some clones are missing from TCRdb's copy, which holds only in-frame ones; the method was immunoSEQ multiplex PCR. The sample carries approximately 120,000 clones, about 85% recorded once. This specimen was peripheral blood, taken on day 0 of AZD1222 vaccination. These receptors were obtained from an adult in good health. The CDR3 runs from the conserved cysteine through the conserved F or W. Fields, in order: J gene, V gene, CDR3 protein.

j_gene: TRBJ2-1
v_gene: TRBV19
CDR3aa: CASSISGRAYYNEQFF

j_gene: TRBJ2-5
v_gene: TRBV3-1/TRBV3-2
CDR3aa: CASSQDPGRETQYF

j_gene: TRBJ2-2
v_gene: TRBV7-2
CDR3aa: CASSSSTGLGTGELFF

j_gene: TRBJ2-3
v_gene: TRBV10-3
CDR3aa: CAISRGQGSTDTQYF

j_gene: TRBJ1-2
v_gene: TRBV6-5
CDR3aa: CASSQRPGAPYGYTF

j_gene: TRBJ2-7
v_gene: TRBV2
CDR3aa: CASSPGLAGVEQYF

j_gene: TRBJ1-5
v_gene: TRBV6-5
CDR3aa: CASSSNRGLGNQPQHF

j_gene: TRBJ1-3
v_gene: TRBV7-8
CDR3aa: CASSATGETGNTIYF

j_gene: TRBJ1-3
v_gene: TRBV29-1
CDR3aa: CSVESGAKNTIYF

j_gene: TRBJ2-5
v_gene: TRBV19
CDR3aa: CASSISTSGGQRQETQYF

j_gene: TRBJ2-3
v_gene: TRBV28
CDR3aa: CASSFSGGADTQYF

j_gene: TRBJ1-1
v_gene: TRBV9
CDR3aa: CASSRQGLMNTEAFF

j_gene: TRBJ2-7
v_gene: TRBV5-6
CDR3aa: CASSYWGTSSVPITYEQYF

j_gene: TRBJ2-1
v_gene: TRBV24-1
CDR3aa: CATSDSASPAGGSHEQFF

j_gene: TRBJ2-1
v_gene: TRBV24-1
CDR3aa: CATMTSGRKGDEQFF

j_gene: TRBJ2-2
v_gene: TRBV7-8
CDR3aa: CASRRTGDSSGELFF

j_gene: TRBJ1-4
v_gene: TRBV7-2
CDR3aa: CASSLRTVNEKLFF

j_gene: TRBJ2-2
v_gene: TRBV6-5
CDR3aa: CASRDGGLDTGELFF

j_gene: TRBJ1-2
v_gene: TRBV6-1
CDR3aa: CASSEDETGLKTMSRNYGYTF

j_gene: TRBJ2-3
v_gene: TRBV3-1/TRBV3-2
CDR3aa: CASSPGRTTDTQYF

j_gene: TRBJ1-1
v_gene: TRBV19
CDR3aa: CASSLRGTAEAFF

j_gene: TRBJ2-3
v_gene: TRBV4-1
CDR3aa: CASSQHGLAPDTQYF

j_gene: TRBJ1-6
v_gene: TRBV27
CDR3aa: CASSILKGAYAGLNNSPLHF

j_gene: TRBJ2-7
v_gene: TRBV10-1
CDR3aa: CASSESRGTSGSSPYEQYF

j_gene: TRBJ2-3
v_gene: TRBV6-4
CDR3aa: CASRREATLTDTQYF

j_gene: TRBJ2-7
v_gene: TRBV20-1
CDR3aa: CSASILGRREQYF

j_gene: TRBJ2-3
v_gene: TRBV28
CDR3aa: CASSLGQGMADTQYF

j_gene: TRBJ2-7
v_gene: TRBV10-3
CDR3aa: CATGTGVYEQYF